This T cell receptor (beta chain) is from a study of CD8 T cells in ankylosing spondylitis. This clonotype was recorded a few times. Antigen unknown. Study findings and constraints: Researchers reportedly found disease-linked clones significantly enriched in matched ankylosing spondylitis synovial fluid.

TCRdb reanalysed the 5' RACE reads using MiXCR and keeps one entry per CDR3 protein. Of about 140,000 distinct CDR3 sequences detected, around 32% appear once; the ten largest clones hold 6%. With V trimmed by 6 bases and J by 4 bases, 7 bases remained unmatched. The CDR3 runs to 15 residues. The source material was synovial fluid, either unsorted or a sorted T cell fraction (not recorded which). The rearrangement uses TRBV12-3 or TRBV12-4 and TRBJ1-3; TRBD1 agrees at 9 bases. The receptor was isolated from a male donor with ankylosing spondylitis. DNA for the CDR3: TGTGCCAGCAGAATACAGGGGGCGCAGGGAAACACCATATATTTT. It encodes CASRIQGAQGNTIYF.